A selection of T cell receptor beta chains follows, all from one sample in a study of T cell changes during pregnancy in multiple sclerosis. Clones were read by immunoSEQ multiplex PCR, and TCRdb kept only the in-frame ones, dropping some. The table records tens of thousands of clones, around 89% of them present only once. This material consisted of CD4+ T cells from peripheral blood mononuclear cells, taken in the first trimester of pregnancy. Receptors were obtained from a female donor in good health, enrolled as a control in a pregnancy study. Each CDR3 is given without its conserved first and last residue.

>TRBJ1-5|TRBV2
ASRGDRVDQPQH
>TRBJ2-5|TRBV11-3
ASSLDRGTQY
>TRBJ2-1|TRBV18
ASSPAGVSINEQF
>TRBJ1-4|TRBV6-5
ASSSPGATNEKLF
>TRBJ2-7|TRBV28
ASSPSGQGTYEQY
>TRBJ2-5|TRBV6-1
ASSPGLVQETQY
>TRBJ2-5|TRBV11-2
ASSFGGDRVRY
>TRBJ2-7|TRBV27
ASSLFSGSYEQY
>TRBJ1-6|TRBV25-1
ASSDHRVDSPLH
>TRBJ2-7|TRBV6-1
ASSEDRYEQY
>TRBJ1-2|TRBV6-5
ASSLGGRVGGYT
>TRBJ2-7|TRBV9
ASSSQGLAGGTSSYEQY
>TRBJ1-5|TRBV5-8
APTWARGSEPQH
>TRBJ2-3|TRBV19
ASSIVTSGADTQY
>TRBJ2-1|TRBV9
ASSVDILAVNEQF
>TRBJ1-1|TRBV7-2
ASSLAARGWMNTEAF
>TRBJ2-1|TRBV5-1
ASRRTTSGSYNEQF
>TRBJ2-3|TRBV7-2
ASSLPTSGTDTQY
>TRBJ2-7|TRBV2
ASRQGMVSEQY
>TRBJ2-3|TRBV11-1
ASRPLGLAGSTDTQY
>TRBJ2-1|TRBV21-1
ASSSLAGGPYNEQF